This T cell receptor (beta chain) stems from a study of blood T cell repertoires in COVID-19. Repertoires were generated with immunoSEQ multiplex PCR, while TCRdb's copy carries only in-frame clones and drops some. This sample yields fewer than 350,000 clones, of which roughly 91% are seen a single time; about 2.3% belongs to the top ten. Germline CDR1 and CDR2: LGHNA and YNFKEQ. CDR3 length: 18 residues. J gave up 2 bases and V 0 bases, and 10 bases lay outside the gene matches. The sequenced sample consisted of PBMCs or T cells enriched from blood (not recorded which). This TCR was sampled from a woman aged 40-49 years with acute COVID-19. This chain uses TRBV4-2 with TRBJ2-1, with 7 nucleotides matching TRBD2. The CDR3 sequence: CASSQDRDQRGTYNEQFF. The CDR3 DNA is TGTGCCAGCAGCCAAGATCGGGATCAGCGGGGTACCTACAATGAGCAGTTCTTC.